Listed below are T cell receptor beta chains from one sample, sequenced in a study of cytomegalovirus exposure and HLA in healthy donors. Produced via immunoSEQ multiplex PCR; TCRdb's table is partial and in-frame only. The sample consists of about 250,000 clones, more than 55% of them appearing once. The sequencing sample was made of PBMCs. The source of these receptors is a female donor in good health and CMV-seronegative. Each CDR3 is given with its conserved first and last residue. Fields, in order: CDR3 DNA, CDR3 protein, D gene, CDR3 length, V gene, J gene, clone size. D genes are given only for firm matches. Size tells how often a clone was seen (once, few, many) or the class of an expanded clone, and some rows leave it out.

CDR3 DNA: TGTGCCAGCAGTTACAGGGGGATGGCCACTGAAGCTTTCTTT
CDR3 protein: CASSYRGMATEAFF
D gene: .
CDR3 length: 14
V gene: TRBV6-6
J gene: TRBJ1-1
clone size: .

CDR3 DNA: TGTGCCACCAGCAGAGAAGCCTCCTTGGGGCCTGGGGACTACACCTTC
CDR3 protein: CATSREASLGPGDYTF
D gene: .
CDR3 length: 16
V gene: TRBV15
J gene: TRBJ1-2
clone size: once

CDR3 DNA: TGTGCCAGCAGCGTAGGGCTAGTCGGCCACGAGCAGTACTTC
CDR3 protein: CASSVGLVGHEQYF
D gene: .
CDR3 length: 14
V gene: TRBV9
J gene: TRBJ2-7
clone size: .

CDR3 DNA: TGCGCCAGCTATACAGGAAATTCACCCCTCCACTTT
CDR3 protein: CASYTGNSPLHF
D gene: .
CDR3 length: 12
V gene: TRBV5-1
J gene: TRBJ1-6
clone size: .

CDR3 DNA: TGTGCCAGCTCACCATCGGTCCTTTCGAACACTGAAGCTTTCTTT
CDR3 protein: CASSPSVLSNTEAFF
D gene: .
CDR3 length: 15
V gene: TRBV18
J gene: TRBJ1-1
clone size: .

CDR3 DNA: TGTGCCAGCAGCCCCTATCGCTCTGGAAACACCATATATTTT
CDR3 protein: CASSPYRSGNTIYF
D gene: .
CDR3 length: 14
V gene: TRBV5-6
J gene: TRBJ1-3
clone size: .

CDR3 DNA: TGTGCCAGCAGGGCTCCAGGGGAGAACACTGAAGCTTTCTTT
CDR3 protein: CASRAPGENTEAFF
D gene: .
CDR3 length: 14
V gene: TRBV6-5
J gene: TRBJ1-1
clone size: once

CDR3 DNA: TGCGCCAGCAGCCAGAACAGGGGACTGAACACTGAAGCTTTCTTT
CDR3 protein: CASSQNRGLNTEAFF
D gene: TRBD1
CDR3 length: 15
V gene: TRBV4-1
J gene: TRBJ1-1
clone size: .

CDR3 DNA: TGTGCCAGCAGCTCTTCCGACACCTATGGCTACACCTTC
CDR3 protein: CASSSSDTYGYTF
D gene: .
CDR3 length: 13
V gene: TRBV11-3
J gene: TRBJ1-2
clone size: many

CDR3 DNA: TGTGCCAGCAGCGCAATGGCAATGGCCGAGCAGTACTTC
CDR3 protein: CASSAMAMAEQYF
D gene: .
CDR3 length: 13
V gene: TRBV9
J gene: TRBJ2-7
clone size: .

CDR3 DNA: TGTGCCAGCAGCTTAGGGCTAGCGGGAAACCAAGAGACCCAGTACTTC
CDR3 protein: CASSLGLAGNQETQYF
D gene: TRBD2
CDR3 length: 16
V gene: TRBV11-2
J gene: TRBJ2-5
clone size: once

CDR3 DNA: TGTGCCAGCAGCTTGCGCTCCGGGACTTTTAATGAAAAACTGTTTTTT
CDR3 protein: CASSLRSGTFNEKLFF
D gene: .
CDR3 length: 16
V gene: TRBV27
J gene: TRBJ1-4
clone size: .

CDR3 DNA: TGTGCCAGCAGTTTAACAGGGTCAACCAACGGGGAGCTGTTTTTT
CDR3 protein: CASSLTGSTNGELFF
D gene: .
CDR3 length: 15
V gene: TRBV6-1
J gene: TRBJ2-2
clone size: .